A single sample is the source of the 13 T cell receptor beta chains below, sequenced in a study of T cell clonality in common variable immunodeficiency. General observations from the study: Reportedly, TCR beta sequences from common variable immunodeficiency showed fewer deletions and N-nucleotide insertions.

The antigens for these receptors are not known. Using immunoSEQ multiplex PCR, the repertoire was profiled, and TCRdb retains in-frame clones only, with some absent. The sample is made up of fewer than 35,000 clones, none counted only once. The sequencing input was peripheral blood mononuclear cells. The receptors here all came from a human donor with common variable immunodeficiency.

This clone has a count of ten or more. Read coverage stops 3 residues before the CDR3 terminus; the germline J gene supplies the remainder. The chain couples TRBV4-2 to TRBJ2-3; D is ambiguous. The V end lost 4 bases, the J end lost 1 base, and 18 bases lay between the germline ends. The germline V gene encodes CDR1 LGHNA and CDR2 YNFKEQ. The length of the CDR3 is 17 residues. CDR3 bases read: TGTGCCAGCAGCCCCTTAGACTGGAGATCTGGCACAGATACG. It codes for CASSPLDWRSGTDT. The entire CDR3 protein is CASSPLDWRSGTDTQYF.

Details on this clone: The observed sequence ends 3 residues before the CDR3 terminus, with the missing tail filled in from the germline J gene. The chain employs TRBV5-1 and TRBJ1-6, with 7 bases identical to TRBD1. J gave up 12 bases and V 0 bases, and 9 bases lay outside the gene matches. CDR1 and CDR2 (germline): SGHRS, YFSETQ. The CDR3 contains 15 residues. The CDR3 protein is CASSLDTGAEGPLHF. The covered CDR3 bases are TGCGCCAGCAGCTTGGATACAGGGGCAGAGGGACCC.

This clone appeared a few times. The CDR3 end falls 3 residues outside the read, so it is completed with the germline J gene. J is TRBJ2-7 and V is TRBV7-3, with 10 bases identical to TRBD2. The CDR3 runs 15 residues. V lost 4 bases to trimming and J lost 3 bases; unmatched junction nucleotides: 6. The germline gives CDR1 SGHTA, CDR2 FQGTGA. CDR3 sequence reads: CASSSSGGDGYEQYF. The part of the CDR3 DNA that was read is TGTGCCAGCAGCTCTAGCGGGGGCGACGGCTACGAG.

This clone was detected ten times or more. The read ends 3 residues shy of where the CDR3 ends; the end is completed using the germline J gene. This chain uses TRBV29-1 with TRBJ1-2, with D possibly TRBD1 on 5 matching bases. V lost 5 bases, J lost 4 bases, and 14 bases lay in between. This CDR3 spans 13 amino acids. Per the germline V gene, CDR1 is SQVTM and CDR2 is ANQGSEA. CDR3 DNA (partial): TGCAGCGTTTTACCCGGACATTTCTATGGC. Amino acids: CSVLPGHFYG. From start to end, the CDR3 is CSVLPGHFYGYTF.

This clone has ten or more counts. The read terminates 3 residues before the CDR3 end, so the remaining end is supplied by the germline J gene. The chain combines TRBV18 with TRBJ2-3; D not certain. CDR3 size: 15 residues. The V gene lost 1 base and the J gene lost 4 bases, with 12 bases spanning the gap. The V gene's germline CDR1 is KGHSH and CDR2 LQKENI. Incomplete CDR3 DNA: TGTGCCAGCTCACCACTGGAAATAGCACCAGATACG. Amino acid sequence: CASSPLEIAPDT. The whole CDR3 protein is CASSPLEIAPDTQYF. The full variable domain, in which reference TRBV18 and TRBJ2-3 provide the parts outside the CDR3, is NAGVMQNPRHLVRRRGQEARLRCSPMKGHSHVYWYRQLPEEGLKFMVYLQKENIIDESGMPKERFSAEFPKEGPSILRIQQVVRGDSAAYFCASSPLEIAPDTQYFGPGTRLTVL.

The table lists this clone with a few counts. The read stops 3 residues short of the end of the CDR3; the missing end is completed from the germline J gene. The chain has TRBV19 and TRBJ2-7, with TRBD2 matching 7 bases. Germline V gene sequence: CDR1 LNHDA, CDR2 SQIVND (reference sequence). V lost 7 bases, J lost 3 bases, and 6 bases stayed unmatched. CDR3 length: 13 residues. CDR3 sequence: CASNARGDYEQYF. Partial CDR3 DNA: TGTGCCAGTAACGCCCGGGGGGACTACGAG.

For this clone: The read ends 3 residues shy of where the CDR3 ends; the end is completed using the germline J gene. V usage is TRBV7-8 and J usage is TRBJ2-7, with D possibly matching TRBD2 (6 bases). CDR3 length: 13 amino acids. CDR1 is SGHVS and CDR2 is FQNEAQ in the germline V gene. V lost 5 bases and J lost 2, with 10 bases in between. CDR3 DNA, as far as it was read: TGTGCCAGCAGCCGCGGGACTCCCTACGAG. It is translated as CASSRGTPYE. In full, the CDR3 reads CASSRGTPYEQYF.

On this clone: The read is 3 residues too short to cover the CDR3 end, so that end is filled in from the germline J gene. The rearrangement joins TRBV7-6 to TRBJ2-3, with 10 bases lining up with TRBD1. V lost 5 bases and J lost 1; bases outside the gene matches: 3. This CDR3 spans 15 amino acids. Germline values: CDR1 SGHVS, CDR2 FNYEAQ. The CDR3 here is CASSGQGGGTDTQYF. CDR3 bases read: TGTGCCAGCAGCGGACAGGGGGGAGGCACAGATACG.

As regards this clone: From the germline J gene comes the end of the CDR3, since the read stops 3 residues before it. The chain links TRBV5-6 to TRBJ2-7; TRBD2 agrees at 8 bases. Germline V gene lookup returns CDR1 SGHDT and CDR2 YYEEEE. J was trimmed by 1 base and V by 3 bases; bases with no gene match: 6. The CDR3 is 15 amino acids. The sequenced part of the CDR3 DNA is TGTGCCAGCAGCTCCCGGGGGGGGCTTTCCTACGAG. Its translation is CASSSRGGLSYE. The whole CDR3 protein is CASSSRGGLSYEQYF.

As for this clone: The read ends 3 residues shy of where the CDR3 ends; the end is completed using the germline J gene. The gene calls are TRBV7-6 and TRBJ2-1; 10 bases are shared with TRBD1. The V gene end was trimmed by 3 bases and the J gene end by 2 bases; junction bases not matched to a gene: 1. In germline, CDR1 is SGHVS, CDR2 FNYEAQ. The CDR3 sequence is 15 residues long. CDR3 DNA (partial): TGTGCCAGCAGCTTCGGACAGGGGGCCTACAATGAG. Encoded protein: CASSFGQGAYNE. The whole CDR3 sequence reads CASSFGQGAYNEQFF.

For this clone: The CDR3 end falls 3 residues outside the read, so it is completed with the germline J gene. The V gene is TRBV2, the J gene TRBJ2-5; 7 bases map to TRBD1. From germline, CDR1 is SNHLY and CDR2 FYNNEI. J gave up 5 bases and V 9 bases, and 12 bases lay outside the gene matches. This CDR3 spans 14 amino acids. The CDR3 bases that were read are TGTGCCAGTAAGAGCTCGGGACAGAGGGAGACC. Its protein product is CASKSSGQRET. The CDR3 as a whole reads CASKSSGQRETQYF.

In this sample, this clone turned up a few times. The read stops 3 residues short of the end of the CDR3; the missing end is completed from the germline J gene. The chain recombines TRBV7-3 with TRBJ2-1, with TRBD2 matching 10 bases. The CDR3 spans 15 residues. J gave up 8 bases and V 0 bases, and 4 bases lay outside the gene matches. Germline V gives CDR1 SGHTA, CDR2 FQGTGA. CDR3: CASSLTAGGQDEQFF. The covered CDR3 bases are TGTGCCAGCAGCTTAACAGCGGGGGGGCAGGATGAG.

This clone was recorded many times. Read sequence stops 3 residues before the CDR3 end, and the germline J gene provides the missing end. V and J are TRBV2 and TRBJ1-2, with 9 bases lining up with TRBD1. The CDR3 runs 13 residues. Germline CDR1 SNHLY, CDR2 FYNNEI. The DNA read from the CDR3 is TGTGCCAGCAGGGGGGGACAGGGCGAAGGC. Residues: CASRGGQGEG. The whole CDR3 protein reads CASRGGQGEGYTF.